Each of the 25 T cell receptor beta chains below was sequenced from the same sample in a study of cytomegalovirus exposure and HLA in healthy donors. Data came from immunoSEQ multiplex PCR; TCRdb stores just in-frame clones and leaves some out. The sample has 100,000 to 150,000 clones, about 96% seen once; the top ten hold around 1.7%. Sample: PBMCs. Receptor source: a man aged 18 to 35 in good health and CMV-seronegative.

The genes are TRBV7-9 and TRBJ1-5; D gene ambiguous. CDR3 length equals 15 residues. Trimming cost V 1 base and J 7 bases, with 14 bases left between them. Germline V lookup: CDR1 SEHNR, CDR2 FQNEAQ (reference sequence). The CDR3 here is CASSLGLDDVQPQHF. The CDR3 DNA reads TGTGCCAGCAGCTTAGGACTAGATGACGTACAGCCCCAGCATTTT.

The chain is built from TRBV2 and TRBJ2-7; 7 bases are shared with TRBD2. The J segment lost 4 bases and the V segment lost 5 bases, leaving 2 bases of the junction unmatched. CDR3 length: 12 amino acids. Germline assignment: CDR1 SNHLY and CDR2 FYNNEI. The CDR3 nucleotides read TGTGCCAGCAGTCGGACTAGGTACGAGCAGTACTTC. This gives the protein CASSRTRYEQYF.

This clone has a single count. The chain uses TRBV9 and TRBJ2-7, with a tentative D call TRBD2 (6 bases). The V gene lost 3 bases and the J gene lost 1 base, with 14 bases spanning the gap. The CDR3 is made up of 15 amino acids. Germline assignment: CDR1 SGDLS and CDR2 YYNGEE. CDR3 DNA sequence: TGTGCCAGCAGCGCCCGGGACTTCCCGTCCTACGAGCAGTACTTC. Its protein is CASSARDFPSYEQYF.

The gene calls are TRBV20-1 and TRBJ2-7; D not certain. This CDR3 is 11 amino acids long. Trimming shortened V by 7 bases and J by 3 bases, and 10 bases separated the two germline ends. CDR1 DFQATT and CDR2 SNEGSKA come from the germline V gene (reference sequence). This CDR3 reads CSVTLDYEQYF. CDR3 in DNA: TGCAGTGTTACTCTTGACTACGAGCAGTACTTC.

The chain couples TRBV7-3 to TRBJ2-7, with D maybe TRBD2 (5 bases). V lost 4 bases to trimming and J lost 7 bases, with 14 bases between them. Germline V gene lookup returns CDR1 SGHTA and CDR2 FQGTGA. The CDR3 covers 13 residues. This CDR3 reads CASSSSGGDEQYF. For the CDR3, the DNA is TGTGCCAGCAGCTCGAGCGGTGGGGATGAGCAGTACTTC. Drawing the rest from reference TRBV7-3 and TRBJ2-7, the complete variable domain is GAGVSQTPSNKVTEKGKYVELRCDPISGHTALYWYRQSLGQGPEFLIYFQGTGAADDSGLPNDRFFAVRPEGSVSTLKIQRTERGDSAVYLCASSSSGGDEQYFGPGTRLTVT.

The chain joins TRBV7-3 to TRBJ2-3, with a weak D call TRBD1 (5 bases). CDR1 is SGHTA, CDR2 FQGTGA, per germline. Trimming took off 2 bases at V and 2 bases at J, with 5 bases between the two ends. The CDR3 consists of 13 residues. The CDR3 is CASSLGHTDTQYF. CDR3 nucleotide sequence: TGTGCCAGCAGCTTAGGACACACAGATACGCAGTATTTT.

V and J are TRBV10-3 and TRBJ1-1; a possible D gene is TRBD1 (5 bases). Trimming shortened V by 4 bases and J by 0 bases, and 15 bases separated the two germline ends. This CDR3 contains 16 residues. CDR1 and CDR2 from the germline V gene are ENHRY and SYGVKD. CDR3 sequence reads: CAISALDNRVNTEAFF. DNA of the CDR3: TGTGCCATCAGTGCCTTGGACAATCGGGTGAACACTGAAGCTTTCTTT.

This CDR3 reads CASSGLMGREAFF. The CDR3 nucleotides are TGCGCCAGCAGCGGCCTGATGGGGCGTGAAGCTTTCTTT. V gene TRBV5-1 combines with J gene TRBJ1-1; possible D gene TRBD1, 5 bases. The CDR3 has 13 residues. Germline V gene sequence: CDR1 SGHRS, CDR2 YFSETQ. V shed 4 bases and J shed 7 bases, with 14 bases lying between them.

The chain combines TRBV19 with TRBJ1-5; D is undetermined. Germline CDR1 reads LNHDA; CDR2 reads SQIVND (reference sequence). This CDR3 has 15 amino acids. The germline V and J ends were trimmed by 3 bases and 3 bases, with 12 bases remaining between them. CDR3 in DNA: TGTGCCAGTAGTATTCAGACATCCGTCAATCAGCCCCAGCATTTT. It encodes CASSIQTSVNQPQHF.

The chain uses TRBV28 and TRBJ1-5, with 11 nucleotides matching TRBD1. This CDR3 spans 16 amino acids. The ends lost 5 bases at V and 7 bases at J; junction bases unmatched: 10. CDR1 MDHEN and CDR2 SYDVKM come from the germline V gene. The CDR3 spells CASSPGQGAPRQPQHF. The CDR3 region has the DNA TGTGCCAGCAGTCCAGGACAGGGGGCGCCCCGACAGCCCCAGCATTTT. Variable domain in full (rest from reference TRBV28 and TRBJ1-5): DVKVTQSSRYLVKRTGEKVFLECVQDMDHENMFWYRQDPGLGLRLIYFSYDVKMKEKGDIPEGYSVSREKKERFSLILESASTNQTSMYLCASSPGQGAPRQPQHFGDGTRLSIL.

The CDR3 DNA reads as TGTGCCACCAGCAGAGATGGGCGCAGGGGCAATCAGCCCCAGCATTTT. Translating gives CATSRDGRRGNQPQHF. The chain combines TRBV15 with TRBJ1-5; a weak D match, TRBD1 (5 bases). CDR1 is LNHNV, CDR2 YYDKDF, per germline (reference sequence). V lost 0 bases, J lost 2 bases, and 11 bases lay in between. The CDR3 covers 16 residues. Full variable domain (missing parts from reference TRBV15 and TRBJ1-5): DAMVIQNPRYQVTQFGKPVTLSCSQTLNHNVMYWYQQKSSQAPKLLFHYYDKDFNNEADTPDNFQSRRPNTSFCFLDIRSPGLGDTAMYLCATSRDGRRGNQPQHFGDGTRLSIL.

The chain has TRBV15 and TRBJ2-1, with TRBD2 matching 8 bases. This CDR3 is built from 15 residues. In germline, CDR1 is LNHNV, CDR2 YYDKDF (reference sequence). J lost 0 bases, V lost 8 bases, and 6 bases had no gene match. The CDR3 sequence: CATLASGRSYNEQFF. The CDR3, as DNA: TGTGCCACCTTGGCTAGCGGGCGCTCCTACAATGAGCAGTTCTTC.

The V call is TRBV6-5, the J call TRBJ2-1; 7 bases fit TRBD2. This CDR3 comprises 13 residues. The V segment lost 9 bases and the J segment 9 bases; nucleotides outside the gene matches: 11. In germline, CDR1 is MNHEY, CDR2 SVGAGI. In DNA form, the CDR3 reads TGTGCCAGTGAAACTAGCGCCCGGAGTGAGCAGTTCTTC. Amino acids: CASETSARSEQFF.

CDR3 loop: CASSLVGAGGFYGYTF. The CDR3 DNA is TGTGCCAGCAGTTTAGTAGGGGCAGGGGGTTTCTATGGCTACACCTTC. This chain links TRBV28 with TRBJ1-2, with 7 bases fitting TRBD1. CDR1 MDHEN and CDR2 SYDVKM come from the germline V gene. Trimming at V came to 2 bases and at J to 4 bases, leaving 10 bases not matched to a gene. The CDR3 is made up of 16 amino acids.

The V gene is TRBV6-5, the J gene TRBJ1-1; 7 nucleotides match TRBD1. The CDR3 is made up of 14 amino acids. J gave up 4 bases and V 8 bases, and 10 bases lay outside the gene matches. CDR1 and CDR2 from the germline V gene are MNHEY and SVGAGI. Written as DNA, the CDR3 is TGTGCCAGCTCCATGGCAGGGGGACCCACTGAAGCTTTCTTT. It codes for CASSMAGGPTEAFF.

The V call is TRBV28, the J call TRBJ2-2; 8 nucleotides align to TRBD2. With V trimmed by 4 bases and J by 1 base, 8 bases remained unmatched. This CDR3 has 17 residues. CDR1 is MDHEN, CDR2 SYDVKM, per germline. The CDR3 coding sequence is TGTGCCAGCAGTTGGCCTAGCGGGCTGGTGAACACCGGGGAGCTGTTTTTT. It encodes CASSWPSGLVNTGELFF.

J is TRBJ2-1 and V is TRBV5-1; D uncertain. V was cut by 0 bases and J by 6 bases, with 4 bases left in between. The CDR3 totals 12 residues. Germline lookup yields CDR1 SGHRS and CDR2 YFSETQ. This CDR3 is CASSLDGNEQFF. The CDR3 nucleotides are TGCGCCAGCAGCTTGGACGGCAATGAGCAGTTCTTC.

The sample holds one count of this clone. V gene TRBV4-3 combines with J gene TRBJ2-1; TRBD1 is a possible D gene (5 bases). Germline V CDR1 and CDR2: LGHNA, YSLEER. The CDR3 sequence is 15 residues long. Trimming cost V 4 bases and J 2 bases, with 12 bases left between them. This CDR3 reads CASSLRWGPYNEQFF. Here the CDR3 DNA reads TGCGCCAGCAGCCTTAGGTGGGGCCCCTACAATGAGCAGTTCTTC.

This sequence joins TRBV27 and TRBJ2-2; TRBD1 matches at 9 bases. The CDR3 covers 16 residues. Per the germline V gene, CDR1 is MNHEY and CDR2 is SMNVEV (reference sequence). Trimming at V came to 7 bases and at J to 5 bases, leaving 11 bases not matched to a gene. CDR3 residues: CASNFRDRVWTGELFF. The CDR3 nucleotides are TGTGCCAGCAACTTCCGGGACAGGGTTTGGACCGGGGAGCTGTTTTTT.

The V gene is TRBV7-9, the J gene TRBJ2-5; TRBD2 agrees at 7 bases. Trimming cost V 5 bases and J 5 bases; bases outside gene matches: 8. The CDR3 spans 14 residues. The germline V gene has CDR1 SEHNR and CDR2 FQNEAQ (reference sequence). This CDR3 reads CASSLVSGKETQYF. CDR3 nucleotide sequence: TGTGCCAGCAGCCTGGTCAGCGGGAAGGAGACCCAGTACTTC.

The rearrangement links TRBV14 to TRBJ2-1; 7 bases fit TRBD1. The germline V gene encodes CDR1 SGHDN and CDR2 FVKESK. V shed 0 bases, J shed 6 bases, and the junction held 2 bases outside the gene matches. CDR3 length: 14 amino acids. In DNA, the CDR3 is TGTGCCAGCAGCCAAGAACAGGGGTTCAATGAGCAGTTCTTC. The encoded protein is CASSQEQGFNEQFF.

This sequence joins TRBV5-1 and TRBJ2-7; D possibly corresponds to TRBD2 (7 bases). CDR3 length equals 15 residues. Germline V gene data show CDR1 as SGHRS and CDR2 as YFSETQ. With 0 bases removed from V and 2 bases from J, the gap between germline ends came to 12 bases. For the CDR3, the DNA is TGCGCCAGCAGCTTGGAGGGGGGAGGGGCCTACGAGCAGTACTTC. Protein: CASSLEGGGAYEQYF.

The rearrangement joins TRBV19 to TRBJ2-7; the match to TRBD1 covers 9 bases. V shed 5 bases, J shed 4 bases, and the junction held 9 bases outside the gene matches. The CDR3 covers 15 residues. Germline CDR1 and CDR2: LNHDA and SQIVND (reference sequence). In DNA form, the CDR3 reads TGTGCCAGTAGTCATCCGGGACAGGGAATGTACGAGCAGTACTTC. Its protein is CASSHPGQGMYEQYF.

This clone came up a few times. V is TRBV11-3 and J is TRBJ2-7, with 10 bases aligning to TRBD2. Germline CDR1 and CDR2: SGHNT and YENEEA. CDR3 length equals 15 residues. Losses at the gene ends were 6 bases for V and 3 bases for J; bases not matched to a gene: 8. CDR3 DNA: TGTGCCAGCAGTCCAATTAGCGGGGGGCACTACGAGCAGTACTTC. Residues: CASSPISGGHYEQYF.

This clone occurred once. The chain recombines TRBV18 with TRBJ1-1, with 9 bases identical to TRBD1. This CDR3 is 16 amino acids long. The V gene end was trimmed by 3 bases and the J gene end by 1 base; junction bases not matched to a gene: 6. Germline V CDR1 and CDR2: KGHSH, LQKENI. The CDR3 protein is CASSPRQGDTNTEAFF. CDR3 nucleotide sequence: TGTGCCAGCTCACCGAGACAGGGGGATACGAACACTGAAGCTTTCTTT.